One sample yielded the 12 T cell receptor beta chains listed below, sequenced in a study of cytomegalovirus exposure and HLA in healthy donors. The data were produced by immunoSEQ multiplex PCR, yet TCRdb's version contains in-frame clones alone and is incomplete. The sample contains some 83,000 clones, roughly 95% of which appear only once. Material: PBMCs. These receptors were obtained from a woman aged 18-30 years in good health and CMV-seropositive.

This rearrangement joins TRBV28 to TRBJ2-1; 8 bases map to TRBD2. V lost 3 bases, J lost 2 bases, and 3 bases stayed unmatched. Germline CDR1 is MDHEN and CDR2 is SYDVKM. This CDR3 contains 15 residues. As DNA, the CDR3 is TGTGCCAGCAGTTTCGAACTAGCGGCCTACAATGAGCAGTTCTTC. Protein product: CASSFELAAYNEQFF.

The V call is TRBV28, the J call TRBJ1-2; the D is unclear. The CDR3 is 17 amino acids. V was pared by 4 bases and J by 4 bases, with 22 bases between. The germline V gene encodes CDR1 MDHEN and CDR2 SYDVKM. The CDR3 spells CASSYSPRGAYSYGYTF. CDR3 bases: TGTGCCAGCAGTTACTCCCCCCGCGGAGCCTACTCCTATGGCTACACCTTC.

The chain is built from TRBV9 and TRBJ2-1, with D perhaps matching TRBD1 (5 bases). CDR1 and CDR2 (germline): SGDLS, YYNGEE. The V end lost 0 bases, the J end lost 7 bases, and 17 bases lay between the germline ends. CDR3 length: 16 amino acids. Here the CDR3 DNA reads TGTGCCAGCAGCGTAGGAGTCGTCCAGGGTGGGAATGAGCAGTTCTTC. This sequence encodes CASSVGVVQGGNEQFF.

The chain's CDR3 is CASSQGSRGNSPLHF. CDR3 coding DNA: TGTGCCAGCAGCCAGGGTAGTCGAGGTAATTCACCCCTCCACTTT. This rearrangement joins TRBV7-3 to TRBJ1-6; weak D call: TRBD1 (5 bases). Germline assignment: CDR1 SGHTA and CDR2 FQGTGA. V dropped 5 bases and J dropped 6 bases, with 14 bases sitting between them. CDR3 size: 15 residues.

The rearrangement links TRBV28 to TRBJ2-3; TRBD1 might be the D (5 bases). V lost 4 bases and J lost 6, with 5 bases in between. The CDR3 sequence is 11 residues long. Germline values: CDR1 MDHEN, CDR2 SYDVKM. The CDR3 DNA follows: TGTGCCAGCAGTTCAGGGGATACGCAGTATTTT. Encoded protein: CASSSGDTQYF.

The chain recombines TRBV6-5 with TRBJ2-1, with D hard to call. The CDR3 length is 15 residues. The V gene's germline CDR1 is MNHEY and CDR2 SVGAGI. Trimming shortened V by 1 base and J by 3 bases, and 10 bases separated the two germline ends. CDR3 nucleotides: TGTGCCAGCAGTTACTTCAGGTCCCGCTACAATGAGCAGTTCTTC. Translated, it gives CASSYFRSRYNEQFF.

The rearrangement uses TRBV13 and TRBJ2-1, with D tentatively TRBD1 (6 bases). Looked up from germline, CDR1 is PRHDT and CDR2 is FYEKMQ (reference sequence). This CDR3 has 13 residues. V lost 6 bases, J lost 3 bases, and 9 bases lay in between. The CDR3 sequence is CASSPRGYNEQFF. The DNA for the CDR3 is TGTGCCAGCAGTCCCAGGGGCTACAATGAGCAGTTCTTC.

The V call is TRBV27, the J call TRBJ2-7; D may be TRBD2 (5 bases). V was trimmed by 7 bases and J by 2 bases, leaving 12 bases between them. CDR1 and CDR2 from the germline V gene are MNHEY and SMNVEV (reference sequence). This CDR3 is built from 13 residues. The CDR3 protein is CASKIPGTYEQYF. CDR3 bases: TGTGCCAGCAAGATCCCGGGGACCTACGAGCAGTACTTC.

V and J are TRBV5-1 and TRBJ1-3; D perhaps matches TRBD1 (6 bases). The V end lost 0 bases, the J end lost 0 bases, and 13 bases lay between the germline ends. There are 17 residues in the CDR3. CDR1 is SGHRS, CDR2 YFSETQ, per germline. CDR3 nucleotide sequence: TGCGCCAGCAGCTTGGTGGGGACACCACTCTCTGGAAACACCATATATTTT. This translates into CASSLVGTPLSGNTIYF.

The gene calls are TRBV27 and TRBJ2-3, with D perhaps matching TRBD2 (5 bases). Germline V lookup: CDR1 MNHEY, CDR2 SMNVEV (reference sequence). The CDR3 spans 14 residues. V gave up 3 bases and J gave up 1 base, with 8 bases separating them. The CDR3 reads CASSLEVGTDTQYF. CDR3 in DNA: TGTGCCAGCAGTTTGGAGGTGGGCACAGATACGCAGTATTTT.

The chain employs TRBV28 and TRBJ2-1; 8 nucleotides line up with TRBD1. The CDR3 spans 15 residues. Trimming took 7 bases from V and 6 from J; bases not matched to a gene: 11. Germline V CDR1 and CDR2: MDHEN, SYDVKM. The CDR3 coding sequence is TGTGCCAGCACCCAGACAGGGGCGGTGGGCAATGAGCAGTTCTTC. It yields the protein CASTQTGAVGNEQFF.

This rearrangement joins TRBV28 to TRBJ2-7; 7 bases are shared with TRBD2. Unmatched junction bases numbered 9, after V lost 7 bases and J lost 3 bases. This CDR3 spans 14 amino acids. The germline V gene encodes CDR1 MDHEN and CDR2 SYDVKM. DNA for the CDR3: TGTGCCAGCAACCAGATGACTAGCAACTACGAGCAGTACTTC. Its translation is CASNQMTSNYEQYF.